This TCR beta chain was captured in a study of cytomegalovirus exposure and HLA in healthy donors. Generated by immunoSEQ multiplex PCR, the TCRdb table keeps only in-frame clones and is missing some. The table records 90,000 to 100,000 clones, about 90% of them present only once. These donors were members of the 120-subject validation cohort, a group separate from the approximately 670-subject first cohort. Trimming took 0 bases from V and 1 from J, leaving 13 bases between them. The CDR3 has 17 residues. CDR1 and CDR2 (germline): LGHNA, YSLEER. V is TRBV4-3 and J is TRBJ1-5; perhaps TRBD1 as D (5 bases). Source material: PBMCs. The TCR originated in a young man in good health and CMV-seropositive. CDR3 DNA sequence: TGCGCCAGCAGCCAAGAACCGGGACTGTTGAGCAATCAGCCCCAGCATTTT. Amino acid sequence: CASSQEPGLLSNQPQHF.